The rows below give T cell receptor beta chains drawn from one sample of a study of cytomegalovirus exposure and HLA in healthy donors. Some clones are missing from TCRdb's copy, which holds only in-frame ones; the method was immunoSEQ multiplex PCR. The table records about 150,000 clones, 76% of them present only once. The sequencing input was PBMCs. The receptors stem from a woman aged 40-49 years in good health and CMV-seronegative. Both conserved end residues are trimmed from each CDR3. The order of the fields is D gene, V gene, CDR3 protein. A D gene is named only where the DNA matches it firmly.

- | TRBV5-4 | ASSSLKDKQETQY
- | TRBV10-3 | AITAGASTDTQY
- | TRBV18 | ASSPGRAGNTIY
TRBD2 | TRBV6-6 | ASSYSYSGSAGELF
- | TRBV9 | ATARANTGELF
TRBD1 | TRBV5-1 | ASSKGQGDEQY
TRBD1 | TRBV6-5 | ASSYGDSSGNTIY
- | TRBV2 | ASSGAGEETQY
TRBD1 | TRBV29-1 | SVSGQGGDYGYT
TRBD1 | TRBV6-1 | ASSERTGGSGANVLT
- | TRBV7-9 | ASSLEVDLGTDTQY
TRBD1 | TRBV6-6 | ASSSPGQGITEAF
TRBD1 | TRBV6-1 | ASRGQPTYEQY
- | TRBV10-3 | AISGGTGPGYT
- | TRBV6-4 | ASSESSGSNEKLF
TRBD1 | TRBV6-1 | ASTTGQGKAEAF
- | TRBV6-1 | ASRTSGNSETQY
TRBD1 | TRBV5-5 | ASSWTGREQY
TRBD1 | TRBV5-1 | ASSSRTGPTEAF
TRBD2 | TRBV5-1 | ASSLLAGAYNEQF
TRBD2 | TRBV6-1 | ASSKAGLHPNFGKNIQY
- | TRBV11-2 | ASSLGYRGGETQY
- | TRBV5-6 | ASSRTRDTPGEKLF
- | TRBV5-5 | ASSPLGGKMTEAF
TRBD1 | TRBV25-1 | ASIGPWDSTYNEQF
- | TRBV6-5 | ASSSNYGYT
- | TRBV5-6 | ASSVTVNTEAF
- | TRBV10-3 | ATAPGLRIISNQPQH
- | TRBV29-1 | SVAGGNQPQH
TRBD1 | TRBV18 | ASSSTGQGANEQF
TRBD1 | TRBV5-1 | ASSPGQTLKANYGYT
- | TRBV28 | ASRPPGDSYNEQF
TRBD2 | TRBV7-2 | ASSPHGRDTQY